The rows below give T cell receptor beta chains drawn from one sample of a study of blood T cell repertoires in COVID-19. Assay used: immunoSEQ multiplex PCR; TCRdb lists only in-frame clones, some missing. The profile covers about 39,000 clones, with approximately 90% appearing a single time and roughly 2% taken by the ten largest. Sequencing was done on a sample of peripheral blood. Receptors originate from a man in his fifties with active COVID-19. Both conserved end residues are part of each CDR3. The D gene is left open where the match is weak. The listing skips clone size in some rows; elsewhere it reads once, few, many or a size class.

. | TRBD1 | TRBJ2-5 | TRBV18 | TGTGCCAGCTCACCACCGATTGGGGACAGGGAAGAGACCCAGTACTTC | CASSPPIGDREETQYF
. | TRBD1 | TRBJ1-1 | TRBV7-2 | TGTGCCAGCAGCATACTACAGGGGAGGACTGAAGCTTTCTTT | CASSILQGRTEAFF
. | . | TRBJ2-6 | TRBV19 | TGTGCCAGTAGTGCGTCAGGGTACGGGGCCAACGTCCTGACTTTC | CASSASGYGANVLTF
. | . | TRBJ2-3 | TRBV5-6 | TGTGCCAGCAGCGAGGCGGTCACCAGGGCTACGCAGTATTTT | CASSEAVTRATQYF
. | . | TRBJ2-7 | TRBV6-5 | TGTGCCAGCACCTCGGGGGAAAACTACGAGCAGTACTTC | CASTSGENYEQYF
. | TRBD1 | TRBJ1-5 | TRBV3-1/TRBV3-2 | TGTGCCAGCAGTCGGGACAGGGGGAATCAGCCCCAGCATTTT | CASSRDRGNQPQHF
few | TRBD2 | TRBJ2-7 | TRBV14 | TGTGCCAGCAGTAACCTAGCGGGGGTGGATTACGAGCAGTACTTC | CASSNLAGVDYEQYF
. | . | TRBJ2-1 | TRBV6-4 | TGTGCCAGCAGCCCGTATTTCCGGGATGGGGAGCAGTTCTTC | CASSPYFRDGEQFF
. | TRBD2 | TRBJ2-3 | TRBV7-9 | TGTGCCAGCAGCCTGCTAGCGGGAGAAGACGGAGATACGCAGTATTTT | CASSLLAGEDGDTQYF
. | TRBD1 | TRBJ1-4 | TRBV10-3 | TGTGCCACCACTACCCGGGACAGATCATCAACTAATGAAAAACTGTTTTTT | CATTTRDRSSTNEKLFF
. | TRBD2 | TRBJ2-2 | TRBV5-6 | TGTGCCAGCAGCCCGCTAGCGGGGGCCCTGCTGAACACCGGGGAGCTGTTTTTT | CASSPLAGALLNTGELFF
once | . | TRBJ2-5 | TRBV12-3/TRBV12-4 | TGTGCCAGCAGCTCCCCGGAGACCCAGTACTTC | CASSSPETQYF
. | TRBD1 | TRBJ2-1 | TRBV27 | TGTGCCAGCAGTTTAGACAGGGAGATCTACAATGAGCAGTTCTTC | CASSLDREIYNEQFF
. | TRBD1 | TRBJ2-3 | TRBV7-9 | TGTGCCAGCAGCTTAGATAGAGCACAGGGGCCAGATACGCAGTATTTT | CASSLDRAQGPDTQYF
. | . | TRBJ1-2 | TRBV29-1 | TGCAGCGTTGGGGGAGCCAGTGTGGGCTATGGCTACACCTTC | CSVGGASVGYGYTF
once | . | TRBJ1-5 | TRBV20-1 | TGCAGTGCTAGTGATTTCGGAGGTTGGACAGTTCCCAATCAGCCCCAGCATTTT | CSASDFGGWTVPNQPQHF
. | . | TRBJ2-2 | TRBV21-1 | TGTGCCAGCAGCAGCGACAGGGGGCGCTCCACCGGGGAGCTGTTTTTT | CASSSDRGRSTGELFF
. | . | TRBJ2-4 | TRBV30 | TGTGCCTGTACCCCGCGGGCCAAAAACATTCAGTACTTC | CACTPRAKNIQYF
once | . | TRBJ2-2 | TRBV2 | TGTGCCAGCAGTGGACTAAACACCGGGGAGCTGTTTTTT | CASSGLNTGELFF
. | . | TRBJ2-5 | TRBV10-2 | TGCGCCAGCCTGGGGGGGGCTCGAGAGACCCAGTACTTC | CASLGGARETQYF
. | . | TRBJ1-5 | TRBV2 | TGTGCCAGCAGACCTGACATCAATCAGCCCCAGCATTTT | CASRPDINQPQHF
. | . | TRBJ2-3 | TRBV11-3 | TGTGCCAGCAGCTTAGGAGCGGACAGTCTCACAGATACGCAGTATTTT | CASSLGADSLTDTQYF
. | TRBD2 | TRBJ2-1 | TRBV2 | TGTGCCAGCAGTCCTACTAGCGGGGGGGCCAATGAGCAGTTCTTC | CASSPTSGGANEQFF
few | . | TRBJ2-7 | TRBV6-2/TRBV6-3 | TGTGCCAGCAGTTACTCTTCCGCGTCTTTAAACTACGAGCAGTACTTC | CASSYSSASLNYEQYF
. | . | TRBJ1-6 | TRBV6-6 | TGTGCCAGCAGCCCCATAGGACAAAGTAATTCACCCCTCCACTTT | CASSPIGQSNSPLHF
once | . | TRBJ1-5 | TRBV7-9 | TGTGCCATCGAGTGGGGGCGCGATCAGCCCCAGCATTTT | CAIEWGRDQPQHF
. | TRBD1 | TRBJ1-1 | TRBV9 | TGTGCCAGCAGCGCCGGGACAGGCTCGAACACTGAAGCTTTCTTT | CASSAGTGSNTEAFF
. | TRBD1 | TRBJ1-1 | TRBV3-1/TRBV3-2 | TGTGCCAGCAGCCAAGATTGGGCAGGGGGGTTGGAAGGGGCTTTCTTT | CASSQDWAGGLEGAFF
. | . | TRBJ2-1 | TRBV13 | TGTGCCAGCAGCTCGACAGGCAAGCAGTTCTTC | CASSSTGKQFF
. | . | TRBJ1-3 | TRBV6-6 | TGTGCCAGCAGTTACTCTTGGACAAACTCTGGAAACACCATATATTTT | CASSYSWTNSGNTIYF
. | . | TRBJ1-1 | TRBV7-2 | TGTGCCAGCAGCTTACAACAGGGTTTCACTGAAGCTTTCTTT | CASSLQQGFTEAFF
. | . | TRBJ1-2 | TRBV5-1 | TGCGCCAGCAGCTGGCCTGACAGCTATGGCTACACCTTC | CASSWPDSYGYTF
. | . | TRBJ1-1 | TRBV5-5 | TGTGCCAGCAGCTTGGGTGCAGGGCTCACTGAAGCTTTCTTT | CASSLGAGLTEAFF
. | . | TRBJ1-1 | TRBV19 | TGTGCCAGTAGTAGACGGACAGTCGAGCAGGGTCCCCGCCCGAAAACTTTCTTT | CASSRRTVEQGPRPKTFF
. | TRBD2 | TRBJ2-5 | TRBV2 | TGTGCCAGCAGGGGGCTAGCGGATTCCCAAGAGACCCAGTACTTC | CASRGLADSQETQYF
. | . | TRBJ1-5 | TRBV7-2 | TGTGCCAGCAGCTCCAGGGCTGGGGATCAGCCCCAGCATTTT | CASSSRAGDQPQHF
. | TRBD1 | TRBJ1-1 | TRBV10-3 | TGTGCCATCGCAGGGGGCGCGGGCACTGAAGCTTTCTTT | CAIAGGAGTEAFF
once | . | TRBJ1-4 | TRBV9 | TGTGCCAGCAGCGTAGGTTGGGCAGCGGCAACTAATGAAAAACTGTTTTTT | CASSVGWAAATNEKLFF
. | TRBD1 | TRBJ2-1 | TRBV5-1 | TGCGCCAGCAGCCTCGGGACAGGGTACAATGAGCAGTTCTTC | CASSLGTGYNEQFF
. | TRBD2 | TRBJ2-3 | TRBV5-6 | TGTGCCAGCAGCTTTGCTAGCGGGGTCACAGATACGCAGTATTTT | CASSFASGVTDTQYF
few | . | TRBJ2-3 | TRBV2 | TGTGCCAGCATTCGAGTGGCAGGAGATACGCAGTATTTT | CASIRVAGDTQYF
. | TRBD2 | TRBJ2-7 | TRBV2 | TGTGCCAGCAGTGAGACTAGCGGGAGCTACGAGCAGTACTTC | CASSETSGSYEQYF
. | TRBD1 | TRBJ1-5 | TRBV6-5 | TGTGCCAGCAGTAAGACAGGGGGGCATCAGCCCCAGCATTTT | CASSKTGGHQPQHF
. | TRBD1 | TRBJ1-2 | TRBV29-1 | TGCAGCGTCGAACGGGACAGGGCGAACTATGGCTACACCTTC | CSVERDRANYGYTF
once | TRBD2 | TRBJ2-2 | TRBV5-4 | TGTGCCAGCAGGACTAGCGGAGGGACCGGGGAGCTGTTTTTT | CASRTSGGTGELFF
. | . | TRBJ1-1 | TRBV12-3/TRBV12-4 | TGTGCCAGCAGTGGCCTCGGGGTAGCTTTCTTT | CASSGLGVAFF
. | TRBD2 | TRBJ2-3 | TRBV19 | TGTGCCAGTAGTGGCGCGGGAGGGAGGACAGATACGCAGTATTTT | CASSGAGGRTDTQYF